Presented here are 22 T cell receptor beta chains from one specimen sequenced in a study of blood T cells in healthy people across ages. For the second PCR, which ran for roughly 6 to 11 cycles, a sample-barcoded 5' primer and a J-beta primer mix were used. TCRdb re-analysed the 5' RACE reads in MiXCR, keeping a single row per CDR3 protein. In the table there are some 1.4 million distinct CDR3 sequences, 40% to 50% of which are singletons. The sequencing input was blood. Receptor source: a woman aged 18-35 years in good health.

This chain uses TRBV11-2 with TRBJ2-7; 8 nucleotides agree with TRBD1. The CDR3 loop spans 15 amino acids. Germline values: CDR1 SGHAT, CDR2 FQNNGV. The V gene end was trimmed by 0 bases and the J gene end by 3 bases; junction bases not matched to a gene: 4. The CDR3 reads CASSLDQGTGYEQYF. In nucleotides, the CDR3 is TGTGCCAGCAGCTTAGATCAAGGGACAGGCTACGAGCAGTACTTC.

This chain links TRBV14 with TRBJ1-2; D gene unclear. The CDR3 has 14 amino acids. Per germline, CDR1 SGHDN and CDR2 FVKESK. The V and J ends lost 3 bases and 0 bases respectively, with 8 bases between them. This CDR3 reads CASSHKRTNYGYTF. In DNA, the CDR3 is TGTGCCAGCAGCCACAAAAGAACTAACTATGGCTACACCTTC. The full variable domain, in which reference TRBV14 and TRBJ1-2 provide the parts outside the CDR3, is EAGVTQFPSHSVIEKGQTVTLRCDPISGHDNLYWYRRVMGKEIKFLLHFVKESKQDESGMPNNRFLAERTGGTYSTLKVQPAELEDSGVYFCASSHKRTNYGYTFGSGTRLTVV.

This clonotype was detected only once. The V call is TRBV3-1, the J call TRBJ1-1, with 7 bases lining up with TRBD1. This CDR3 contains 15 residues. From germline, CDR1 is LGHDT and CDR2 YNNKEL (reference sequence). After removal of 4 bases from V and 3 bases from J, the junction contained 8 bases not matched to a gene. The CDR3 is CASSPFDRDDTEAFF. CDR3 DNA: TGTGCCAGCAGCCCCTTTGACAGGGACGACACTGAAGCTTTCTTT.

The chain joins TRBV6-5 to TRBJ2-1, with TRBD1 identical over 9 bases. V trimming: 6 bases; J trimming: 12 bases; junction bases outside the gene matches: 12. Germline-derived CDR1 and CDR2 are MNHEY and SVGAGI. The CDR3 covers 14 residues. The CDR3 sequence: CASREQGAGHGQFF. CDR3 sequence (DNA): TGTGCCAGCAGGGAACAGGGGGCCGGGCATGGGCAGTTCTTC.

This clonotype was seen only a few times. The genes are TRBV20-1 and TRBJ2-1; 10 bases map to TRBD2. The germline CDR1 and CDR2 sequences are DFQATT and SNEGSKA (reference sequence). The trim removed 2 bases at V and 8 bases at J, leaving 3 bases unmatched. CDR3 length: 13 residues. Here the CDR3 reads CSARLAGVYEQFF. The CDR3 nucleotides read TGCAGTGCTAGACTAGCGGGAGTATATGAGCAGTTCTTC.

This clonotype was counted between two and nine times. The chain is built from TRBV6-5 and TRBJ2-1; D gene uncertain. Trimming removed 2 bases at V and 9 bases at J, with 14 bases between. Germline V gene lookup returns CDR1 MNHEY and CDR2 SVGAGI. The CDR3 covers 14 residues. The CDR3: CASSYKPPRSEQFF. CDR3 DNA sequence: TGTGCCAGCAGTTACAAGCCCCCCCGCAGTGAGCAGTTCTTC.

The chain employs TRBV7-2 and TRBJ2-5, with D possibly being TRBD2 (6 bases). The germline V and J ends were trimmed by 4 bases and 0 bases, with 12 bases remaining between them. The CDR3 is made up of 15 amino acids. Germline V gene lookup returns CDR1 SGHTA and CDR2 FQGNSA. Here the CDR3 DNA reads TGTGCCAGCAGCTCCGGGGACTTGCACCAAGAGACCCAGTACTTC. Translating gives CASSSGDLHQETQYF. Filled out from reference TRBV7-2 and TRBJ2-5, the complete variable domain reads GAGVSQSPSNKVTEKGKDVELRCDPISGHTALYWYRQSLGQGLEFLIYFQGNSAPDKSGLPSDRFSAERTGGSVSTLTIQRTQQEDSAVYLCASSSGDLHQETQYFGPGTRLLVL.

The genes are TRBV5-1 and TRBJ2-7; maybe TRBD1 (6 bases). CDR1 is SGHRS, CDR2 YFSETQ, per germline. The CDR3 length is 17 residues. Trimming stripped 1 base from V and 0 bases from J, with 17 bases between. CDR3 sequence (DNA): TGCGCCAGCAGCTTGCTAGGGGACATCCGGCCCTCCTACGAGCAGTACTTC. Translation gives CASSLLGDIRPSYEQYF.

In its sample, this clonotype was seen a few times. The V call is TRBV10-3, the J call TRBJ1-1; 7 positions agree with TRBD1. The V gene's germline CDR1 is ENHRY and CDR2 SYGVKD. The CDR3 runs 13 residues. V lost 6 bases, J lost 7 bases, and 8 bases stayed unmatched. The CDR3 DNA sequence: TGTGCCATCAGCCCGGGACAGACCAATGAAGCTTTCTTT. Residues: CAISPGQTNEAFF.

This clonotype was seen a few times. CDR3 in amino acids: CASSEAGSTDTQYF. CDR3 nucleotide sequence: TGTGCCAGCAGTGAAGCAGGAAGCACAGATACGCAGTATTTT. The gene calls are TRBV6-1 and TRBJ2-3; D call uncertain. The CDR3 totals 14 residues. The germline gives CDR1 MNHNS, CDR2 SASEGT. V was cut by 0 bases and J by 0 bases, with 4 bases left in between.

V gene TRBV20-1 combines with J gene TRBJ2-3; maybe TRBD2 (5 bases). The CDR3 length is 15 residues. Trimming took off 6 bases at V and 4 bases at J, with 20 bases between the two ends. Germline V gene sequence: CDR1 DFQATT, CDR2 SNEGSKA (reference sequence). In DNA form, the CDR3 reads TGCAGTGCGCGGGCCTGGGTGGCCCTCCCAGATACGCAGTATTTT. Translated: CSARAWVALPDTQYF.

The rearrangement uses TRBV30 and TRBJ2-2, with D perhaps TRBD1 (5 bases). The V end lost 3 bases, the J end lost 1 base, and 9 bases lay between the germline ends. This CDR3 has 14 residues. Germline assignment: CDR1 GTSNPN and CDR2 SVGIG (reference sequence). DNA for the CDR3: TGTGCCTGGAGCGGGCAGGGGAACACCGGGGAGCTGTTTTTT. Translated: CAWSGQGNTGELFF. Based on the CDR3 plus reference TRBV30 and TRBJ2-2, the full variable domain is SQTIHQWPATLVQPVGSPLSLECTVEGTSNPNLYWYRQAAGRGLQLLFYSVGIGQISSEVPQNLSASRPQDRQFILSSKKLLLSDSGFYLCAWSGQGNTGELFFGEGSRLTVL.

This clonotype turned up a few times. The rearrangement uses TRBV6-5 and TRBJ2-1, with TRBD2 matching over 15 bases. V lost 7 bases, J lost 10 bases, and 11 bases stayed unmatched. Germline loops: CDR1 MNHEY, CDR2 SVGAGI. This CDR3 contains 16 residues. The CDR3 protein is CASTQRGLAGGGEQFF. CDR3 nucleotides: TGTGCCAGCACCCAGAGGGGACTAGCGGGGGGAGGGGAGCAGTTCTTC.

This clonotype was seen repeatedly, ten times or more. This chain links TRBV29-1 with TRBJ1-1; D is possibly TRBD1 (6 bases). The CDR3 is made up of 14 amino acids. From germline, CDR1 is SQVTM and CDR2 ANQGSEA. Trimming took off 3 bases at V and 0 bases at J, with 11 bases between the two ends. The CDR3 spells CSVEGGHMNTEAFF. The CDR3 DNA sequence: TGCAGCGTTGAGGGGGGACATATGAACACTGAAGCTTTCTTT.

This clonotype has more than one count but fewer than ten. CDR3 DNA sequence: TGTGCCAGCAGTTTTGGGGGAGGGCAGCCCCAGCATTTT. This gives the protein CASSFGGGQPQHF. This sequence joins TRBV12-3 or TRBV12-4 and TRBJ1-5; D perhaps matches TRBD1 (5 bases). This CDR3 region has 13 residues. V lost 3 bases, J lost 7 bases, and 10 bases lay in between.

This chain uses TRBV6-1 with TRBJ1-1; D is undetermined. Germline CDR1 is MNHNS and CDR2 is SASEGT. The CDR3 has 14 amino acids. Trimming cost V 2 bases and J 5 bases, with 12 bases left between them. The CDR3 loop reads CASSETTFGTEAFF. Here the CDR3 DNA reads TGTGCCAGCAGTGAAACCACCTTCGGAACTGAAGCTTTCTTT.

The gene calls are TRBV6-1 and TRBJ2-3; 9 bases line up with TRBD2. The V gene's germline CDR1 is MNHNS and CDR2 SASEGT. This CDR3 region has 17 residues. V lost 6 bases, J lost 0 bases, and 10 bases stayed unmatched. CDR3 in amino acids: CASRQLAGLFSTDTQYF. CDR3 bases: TGTGCCAGCAGACAACTAGCGGGCCTATTTAGCACAGATACGCAGTATTTT.

This clonotype has just a few counts. The rearrangement joins TRBV20-1 to TRBJ2-5, with a possible D match to TRBD1 (6 bases). The ends were cut back, 6 bases at V and 6 bases at J, with 17 bases in the middle. This CDR3 has 13 residues. Germline CDR1 is DFQATT and CDR2 is SNEGSKA (reference sequence). The CDR3 is CSANTNREKTQYF. In DNA, the CDR3 is TGCAGTGCGAATACAAACAGGGAAAAGACCCAGTACTTC.

This sequence joins TRBV18 and TRBJ2-6, with D perhaps TRBD1 (6 bases). This CDR3 spans 16 amino acids. V lost 1 base, J lost 2 bases, and 9 bases lay in between. CDR1 is KGHSH and CDR2 is LQKENI in the germline V gene. CDR3 nucleotide sequence: TGTGCCAGCTCACCACAAACAGGGCCTGGGGCCAACGTCCTGACTTTC. It is translated as CASSPQTGPGANVLTF.

In this sample, this clonotype turned up a few times. This chain uses TRBV9 with TRBJ1-2; D may be TRBD1 (5 bases). V gave up 3 bases and J gave up 6 bases, with 18 bases separating them. This CDR3 spans 15 amino acids. CDR1 is SGDLS, CDR2 YYNGEE, per germline. The CDR3 DNA sequence: TGTGCCAGCAGCGCTTCGGGGGGTTTTCAAGATGGCTACACCTTC. It translates to CASSASGGFQDGYTF.

The chain uses TRBV7-9 and TRBJ2-7; D is unclear. CDR1 SEHNR and CDR2 FQNEAQ come from the germline V gene (reference sequence). This CDR3 has 15 amino acids. Deletions cut 5 bases from V and 2 bases from J, with 16 bases between. CDR3 amino acids: CASSIVGARTYEQYF. CDR3 nucleotide sequence: TGTGCCAGCAGCATAGTCGGAGCCCGGACCTACGAGCAGTACTTC.

The sample holds one count of this clonotype. This chain connects TRBV6-5 to TRBJ1-4, with D possibly matching TRBD1 (5 bases). The CDR3 contains 16 residues. Germline V gene lookup returns CDR1 MNHEY and CDR2 SVGAGI. Trimming took 8 bases from V and 10 from J, leaving 26 bases between them. Here the CDR3 DNA reads TGTGCCAGCGGCGCCATAGTCGGGGACTCTACCCGAAAACTGTTTTTT. Translation: CASGAIVGDSTRKLFF.